The 24 T cell receptor beta chains below all came from one sample that was sequenced in a study of T cells after yellow fever vaccination (dated by TCRdb to about 2019). The library relied on 5' RACE. Instrument on record: Illumina HiSeq 2500. TCRdb reprocessing: public reads trimmed at Q25 with fastp, clones called with MiXCR, in-frame beta chains kept. Merged by CDR3 protein, the rows form single entries marked with the most common genes and DNA. The table for this sample lists 250,000 to 350,000 distinct CDR3 sequences; 6.8% of them were counted only once. Of the sample, 15% to 20% falls within the top ten clones. The label giving this sample's treatment or condition can be read as: live attenuated yellow fever vaccine strain. The source was PBMCs, collected more than 35 days after the first yellow fever vaccination. Receptor source: a man aged 18 to 29 who received the YFV17D yellow fever vaccine.

This clonotype occurred a few times. The chain carries TRBV5-1 and TRBJ1-2; D is ambiguous. Trimming pared 4 bases from V and 6 bases from J, leaving 16 bases between. Germline CDR1 is SGHRS and CDR2 is YFSETQ. The CDR3 runs 14 residues. The CDR3 DNA is TGCGCCAGCAGCCCAGGTGCGGGGTCGAATGGCTACACCTTC. This gives the protein CASSPGAGSNGYTF.

The chain uses TRBV6-2 or TRBV6-3 and TRBJ2-5; 9 bases agree with TRBD2. J gave up 7 bases and V 6 bases, and 9 bases lay outside the gene matches. The CDR3 covers 14 residues. Germline CDR1 and CDR2: MNHEY and SVGEGT. This CDR3 reads CASSPGLASGTQYF. The CDR3 bases are TGTGCCAGCAGCCCGGGACTAGCCTCAGGGACCCAGTACTTC.

At least ten counts were recorded for this clonotype. The gene calls are TRBV5-1 and TRBJ2-1; D is perhaps TRBD1 (6 bases). V was trimmed by 0 bases and J by 6 bases, leaving 13 bases between them. Germline V gene data show CDR1 as SGHRS and CDR2 as YFSETQ. This CDR3 is built from 15 residues. The CDR3: CASSLATGTFNEQFF. The CDR3 DNA follows: TGCGCCAGCAGCTTGGCCACAGGGACGTTCAATGAGCAGTTCTTC. Filled out from reference TRBV5-1 and TRBJ2-1, the complete variable domain reads KAGVTQTPRYLIKTRGQQVTLSCSPISGHRSVSWYQQTPGQGLQFLFEYFSETQRNKGNFPGRFSGRQFSNSRSEMNVSTLELGDSALYLCASSLATGTFNEQFFGPGTRLTVL.

The chain combines TRBV18 with TRBJ1-1, with 8 bases identical to TRBD1. The CDR3 has 13 amino acids. Trimming cost V 3 bases and J 6 bases; bases outside gene matches: 3. The germline V gene encodes CDR1 KGHSH and CDR2 LQKENI. The CDR3 is CASSPDREAEAFF. Written as DNA, the CDR3 is TGTGCCAGCTCACCGGACAGGGAAGCTGAAGCTTTCTTT.

The gene calls are TRBV12-3 or TRBV12-4 and TRBJ2-5; D remains ambiguous. The CDR3 covers 14 residues. Trimming left V 6 bases short and J 4 bases short, with 15 bases between. The CDR3 region has the DNA TGTGCCAGCAGCAAGGGTCTACTATTAGAGACCCAGTACTTC. Amino acids: CASSKGLLLETQYF.

Only a few counts were recorded for this clonotype. CDR3 amino acids: CASSQAFETEGVSMNTEAFF. In DNA, the CDR3 is TGTGCCAGCAGCCAAGCTTTTGAAACAGAGGGGGTTTCCATGAACACTGAAGCTTTCTTT. The chain employs TRBV3-1 and TRBJ1-1; TRBD1 might be the D (6 bases). V was cut by 1 base and J by 0 bases, with 24 bases left in between. The V gene's germline CDR1 is LGHDT and CDR2 YNNKEL (reference sequence). The CDR3 covers 20 residues.

This clonotype was counted many times. The chain joins TRBV20-1 to TRBJ1-1, with D unclear. V lost 4 bases and J 1 base, leaving 7 bases between the germline ends. The germline CDR1 and CDR2 sequences are DFQATT and SNEGSKA (reference sequence). CDR3 length: 12 residues. CDR3 sequence reads: CSAIPGNTEAFF. The DNA of the CDR3 is TGCAGTGCTATTCCGGGGAACACTGAAGCTTTCTTT.

This clonotype was picked up a small number of times. The CDR3, as DNA: TGTGCCAGCAGCTTAGATCGGGGTCCTCAGCCCCAGCATTTT. Its protein is CASSLDRGPQPQHF. This chain joins TRBV7-2 and TRBJ1-5; no definite D call. Germline V gene lookup returns CDR1 SGHTA and CDR2 FQGNSA. Between the trimmed V and J ends, which lost 1 base and 6 bases, there was a span of 10 bases. The CDR3 has 14 amino acids.

This chain links TRBV10-3 with TRBJ2-1; D call uncertain. The germline CDR1 and CDR2 sequences are ENHRY and SYGVKD. CDR3 size: 11 residues. V lost 5 bases and J 5 bases, leaving 4 bases between the germline ends. The CDR3 sequence is CAISQHNEQFF. Here the CDR3 DNA reads TGTGCCATCAGTCAGCACAATGAGCAGTTCTTC.

J is TRBJ2-7 and V is TRBV9; weak D call: TRBD1 (5 bases). The length of the CDR3 is 15 residues. Looked up from germline, CDR1 is SGDLS and CDR2 is YYNGEE. The germline V and J ends were trimmed by 0 bases and 2 bases, with 12 bases remaining between them. In DNA, the CDR3 is TGTGCCAGCAGCGTAGATTGGGGCACCCCCTACGAGCAGTACTTC. Amino acids: CASSVDWGTPYEQYF.

This chain uses TRBV9 with TRBJ2-5, with 11 bases fitting TRBD1. V trimming: 5 bases; J trimming: 5 bases; junction bases outside the gene matches: 8. CDR1 and CDR2 (germline): SGDLS, YYNGEE. The length of the CDR3 is 15 residues. CDR3 loop: CASSTGQGVWETQYF. The CDR3 bases are TGTGCCAGCAGTACGGGACAGGGGGTCTGGGAGACCCAGTACTTC. Looking up the rest from reference TRBV9 and TRBJ2-5 gives the full variable domain: DSGVTQTPKHLITATGQRVTLRCSPRSGDLSVYWYQQSLDQGLQFLIQYYNGEERAKGNILERFSAQQFPDLHSELNLSSLELGDSALYFCASSTGQGVWETQYFGPGTRLLVL.

This clonotype was detected only a few times. The rearrangement joins TRBV10-3 to TRBJ1-5; 8 bases are shared with TRBD1. Germline CDR1 is ENHRY and CDR2 is SYGVKD. Trimming took 6 bases from V and 7 from J; bases not matched to a gene: 2. There are 12 residues in the CDR3. The CDR3 protein is CAIRDREQPQHF. The CDR3 DNA reads as TGTGCCATCAGGGACAGGGAACAGCCCCAGCATTTT.

In this sample, this clonotype turned up a few times. The J gene is TRBJ2-1, the V gene TRBV13; TRBD1 matches 8 bases. The J segment lost 0 bases and the V segment lost 3 bases, leaving 7 bases of the junction unmatched. CDR3 size: 17 residues. Per the germline V gene, CDR1 is PRHDT and CDR2 is FYEKMQ (reference sequence). The CDR3 nucleotides read TGTGCCAGCAGCTTCCGGACAGGGCCCCGCTCCTACAATGAGCAGTTCTTC. Translated, it gives CASSFRTGPRSYNEQFF.

This clonotype was observed many times. This chain uses TRBV7-7 with TRBJ2-3; 8 positions agree with TRBD2. The CDR3 runs to 19 residues. Trimming cost V 0 bases and J 2 bases; bases outside gene matches: 13. The germline V gene has CDR1 SSHAT and CDR2 FNYEAQ (reference sequence). The chain's CDR3 is CASSLAPLLRGAHTDTQYF. In nucleotides, the CDR3 is TGTGCCAGCAGCTTAGCGCCCCTTCTGCGGGGGGCCCACACAGATACGCAGTATTTT.

This clonotype was counted only a few times. The chain links TRBV9 to TRBJ2-2; D ambiguous. This CDR3 is 14 amino acids long. Trimming stripped 0 bases from V and 0 bases from J, with 3 bases between. Germline V CDR1 and CDR2: SGDLS, YYNGEE. In DNA form, the CDR3 reads TGTGCCAGCAGCGTAGTACCGAACACCGGGGAGCTGTTTTTT. Protein sequence: CASSVVPNTGELFF. Full variable domain (remainder filled in from reference TRBV9 and TRBJ2-2): DSGVTQTPKHLITATGQRVTLRCSPRSGDLSVYWYQQSLDQGLQFLIQYYNGEERAKGNILERFSAQQFPDLHSELNLSSLELGDSALYFCASSVVPNTGELFFGEGSRLTVL.

A few counts support this clonotype. The chain carries TRBV10-3 and TRBJ1-2; unclear D gene. Per germline, CDR1 ENHRY and CDR2 SYGVKD. CDR3 length: 11 residues. Trimming cost V 11 bases and J 7 bases, with 14 bases left between them. The CDR3 loop is CAVFQEGGYTF. CDR3 coding DNA: TGTGCCGTTTTTCAGGAGGGTGGCTACACCTTC.

The chain joins TRBV7-2 to TRBJ1-2, with D unresolved. Trimming cost V 0 bases and J 13 bases, with 9 bases left between them. There are 11 residues in the CDR3. The V gene's germline CDR1 is SGHTA and CDR2 FQGNSA. CDR3 in DNA: TGTGCCAGCAGCTTAGCAAAGGGTCGCACCTTC. Its protein product is CASSLAKGRTF.

The CDR3 loop is CASSLASPSSYNEQFF. The CDR3 region has the DNA TGCGCCAGCAGCTTGGCTAGCCCCAGCTCCTACAATGAGCAGTTCTTC. The chain couples TRBV5-1 to TRBJ2-1; D may be TRBD2 (5 bases). Germline CDR1 and CDR2: SGHRS and YFSETQ. Trimming left V 0 bases short and J 0 bases short, with 10 bases between. The CDR3 loop spans 16 amino acids.

The sample holds many counts of this clonotype. The V gene is TRBV29-1, the J gene TRBJ1-1; the D is unclear. Germline CDR1 reads SQVTM; CDR2 reads ANQGSEA. This CDR3 spans 13 amino acids. V was pared by 1 base and J by 2 bases, with 8 bases between. This CDR3 is CSVEGQTNTEAFF. In DNA form, the CDR3 reads TGCAGCGTTGAAGGACAAACCAACACTGAAGCTTTCTTT.

The chain uses TRBV7-9 and TRBJ1-3; no reliable D call. Germline V CDR1 and CDR2: SEHNR, FQNEAQ (reference sequence). The V and J ends lost 3 bases and 8 bases respectively, with 11 bases between them. The CDR3 covers 13 residues. The CDR3 sequence: CASSFGAGDTIYF. The CDR3 region has the DNA TGTGCCAGCAGCTTTGGAGCCGGGGACACCATATATTTT.

This clonotype turned up a few times. V usage is TRBV29-1 and J usage is TRBJ2-2; the D gene is possibly TRBD2 (6 bases). Trimming left V 4 bases short and J 6 bases short, with 15 bases between. This CDR3 has 14 residues. The V gene's germline CDR1 is SQVTM and CDR2 ANQGSEA. CDR3 amino acids: CSVGRGGSAGELFF. The CDR3 DNA is TGCAGCGTTGGGCGGGGAGGATCGGCCGGGGAGCTGTTTTTT.

This clonotype was recorded a few times. This sequence joins TRBV20-1 and TRBJ1-1; D remains ambiguous. The V end was cut by 7 bases, the J end by 1 base, with 13 bases between. There are 13 residues in the CDR3. From germline, CDR1 is DFQATT and CDR2 SNEGSKA (reference sequence). CDR3 DNA sequence: TGCAGTGGCAATTGGGGAACGAACACTGAAGCTTTCTTT. As protein: CSGNWGTNTEAFF.

The chain couples TRBV20-1 to TRBJ2-5; possible D gene TRBD2, 6 bases. The CDR3 length is 13 residues. The V and J ends lost 6 bases and 5 bases respectively, with 16 bases between them. Germline values: CDR1 DFQATT, CDR2 SNEGSKA (reference sequence). The CDR3 nucleotides are TGCAGTGCAAAACGGGACTCGTCGGAGACCCAGTACTTC. Its protein is CSAKRDSSETQYF.

The sample holds a few counts of this clonotype. This sequence joins TRBV10-3 and TRBJ2-5, with 13 bases identical to TRBD2. CDR1 ENHRY and CDR2 SYGVKD come from the germline V gene. V shed 10 bases and J 4 bases; nucleotides not matched to a gene: 9. The CDR3 has 15 amino acids. CDR3 in amino acids: CATRTSGGSRETQYF. Written as DNA, the CDR3 is TGTGCCACCCGGACTAGCGGGGGTTCTAGAGAGACCCAGTACTTC.